This T cell receptor (beta chain) was identified during a study of regulatory T cells in long-lasting Graves disease. After removal of 6 bases from V and 8 bases from J, the junction contained 9 bases not matched to a gene. Germline loops: CDR1 SEHNR, CDR2 FQNEAQ (reference sequence). The CDR3 is 13 amino acids. Time point: newly diagnosed GD, antithyroid drugs for less than 3 months. PBMC RNA served as the TCR library source. iRepertoire HTBI primers and Arm-PCR of CDR3 regions built TCR beta libraries. Each CDR3 protein is one row after TCRdb ran MiXCR on the multiplex PCR reads. Among around 450,000 distinct CDR3 sequences listed, under 15% were seen once. A few counts support this clonotype. Another study also made use of these data, one on T cells in Graves' hyperthyroidism and ophthalmopathy.

This clonotype originated in a woman in her twenties or thirties with Graves disease. The sample consisted of peripheral blood mononuclear cells (PBMCs), taken at new diagnosis, from a patient treated with antithyroid drugs. This chain links TRBV7-9 with TRBJ1-2; 7 bases line up with TRBD1. CDR3 residues: CASSSGQTQGYTF. The DNA of the CDR3 is TGTGCCAGCAGTTCGGGACAGACTCAGGGCTACACCTTC.